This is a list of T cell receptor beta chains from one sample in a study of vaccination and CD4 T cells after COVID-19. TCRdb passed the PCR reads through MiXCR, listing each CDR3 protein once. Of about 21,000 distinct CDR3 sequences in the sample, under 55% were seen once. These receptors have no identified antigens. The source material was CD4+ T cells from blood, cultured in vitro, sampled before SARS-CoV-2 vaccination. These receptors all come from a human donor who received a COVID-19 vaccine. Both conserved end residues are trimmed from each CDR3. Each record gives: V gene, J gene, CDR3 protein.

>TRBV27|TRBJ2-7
ASRLDRDWAYEQY
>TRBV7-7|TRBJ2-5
ASSSARRETQY
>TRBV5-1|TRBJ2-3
ASSPQSTDTQY
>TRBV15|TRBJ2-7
ATSRERGQGRYEQY
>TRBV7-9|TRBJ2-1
ASSARTGGLSNEQF
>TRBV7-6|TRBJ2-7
ASKLDHRSHEQY
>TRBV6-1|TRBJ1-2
ASRRDRSSYGYT
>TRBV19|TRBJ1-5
ASSLGQAQSQH
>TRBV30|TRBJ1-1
AWSVGGLNTEAF
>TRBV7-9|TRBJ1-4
ASSLEGQPTEKLF
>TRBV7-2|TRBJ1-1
ASSLSGSRAMNTEAF
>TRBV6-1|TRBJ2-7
ASSEGGWRAYEQY
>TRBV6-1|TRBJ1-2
ASSESPQGRGYT
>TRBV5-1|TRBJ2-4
ASSRTIGTELAKNIQY
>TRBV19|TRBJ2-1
ASSARTSGVDNEQF
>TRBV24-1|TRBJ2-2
ATSDLGGQGSTGELF
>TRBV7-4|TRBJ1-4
ASSLSTGQTGKLF
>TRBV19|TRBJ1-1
ASSMGTGENTEAF
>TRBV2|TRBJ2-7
ASTNRGLGAYEQY
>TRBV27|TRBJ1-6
ASSSHRGLNSPLH